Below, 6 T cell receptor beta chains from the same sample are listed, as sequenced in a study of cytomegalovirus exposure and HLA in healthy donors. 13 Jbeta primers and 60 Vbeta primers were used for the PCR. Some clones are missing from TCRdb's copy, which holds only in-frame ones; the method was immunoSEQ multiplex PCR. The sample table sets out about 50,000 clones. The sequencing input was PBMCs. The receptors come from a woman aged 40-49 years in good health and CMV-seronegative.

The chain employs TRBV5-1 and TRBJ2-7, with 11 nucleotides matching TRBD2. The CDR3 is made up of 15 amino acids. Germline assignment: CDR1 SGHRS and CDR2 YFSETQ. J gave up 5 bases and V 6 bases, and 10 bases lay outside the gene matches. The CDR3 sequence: CASTTSGRGADEQYF. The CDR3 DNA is TGCGCCAGCACTACTAGCGGGAGAGGGGCCGACGAGCAGTACTTC.

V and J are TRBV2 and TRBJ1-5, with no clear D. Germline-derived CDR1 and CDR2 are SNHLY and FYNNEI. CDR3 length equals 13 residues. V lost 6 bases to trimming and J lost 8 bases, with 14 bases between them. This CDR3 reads CASRVTLGEPQHF. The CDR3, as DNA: TGTGCCAGCAGGGTGACACTCGGGGAGCCCCAGCATTTT.

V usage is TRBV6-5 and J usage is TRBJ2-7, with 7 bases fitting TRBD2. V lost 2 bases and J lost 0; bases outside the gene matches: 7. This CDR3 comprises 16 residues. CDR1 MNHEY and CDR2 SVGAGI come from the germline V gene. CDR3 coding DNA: TGTGCCAGCAGTTACGAGGGCAGCGGGGTCTCCTACGAGCAGTACTTC. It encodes CASSYEGSGVSYEQYF.

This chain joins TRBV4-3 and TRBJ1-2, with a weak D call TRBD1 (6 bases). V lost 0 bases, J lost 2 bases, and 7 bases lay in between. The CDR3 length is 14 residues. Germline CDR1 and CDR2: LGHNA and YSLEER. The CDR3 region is CASSQERGNYGYTF. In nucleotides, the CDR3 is TGCGCCAGCAGCCAAGAAAGGGGGAACTATGGCTACACCTTC.

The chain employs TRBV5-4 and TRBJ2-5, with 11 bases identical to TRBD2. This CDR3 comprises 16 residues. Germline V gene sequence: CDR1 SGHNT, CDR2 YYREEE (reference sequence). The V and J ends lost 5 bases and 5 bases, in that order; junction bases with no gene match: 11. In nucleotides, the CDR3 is TGTGCCAGCAGTTTTCCTACTAGCGGGAGTACGGAGACCCAGTACTTC. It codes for CASSFPTSGSTETQYF.

CDR3 residues: CAWKNLGLAGPKQYF. In DNA form, the CDR3 reads TGTGCCTGGAAAAACTTGGGGCTAGCGGGACCCAAGCAGTACTTC. The chain links TRBV30 to TRBJ2-7; 9 nucleotides align to TRBD2. Germline V CDR1 and CDR2: GTSNPN, SVGIG (reference sequence). Trimming took 4 bases from V and 8 from J; bases not matched to a gene: 15. The CDR3 has 15 residues. Full variable domain (outside the CDR3, taken from reference TRBV30 and TRBJ2-7): SQTIHQWPATLVQPVGSPLSLECTVEGTSNPNLYWYRQAAGRGLQLLFYSVGIGQISSEVPQNLSASRPQDRQFILSSKKLLLSDSGFYLCAWKNLGLAGPKQYFGPGTRLTVT.